Each of the 9 T cell receptor beta chains below was sequenced from the same sample in a study of beta chain features in type 1 diabetes. No antigens are known for them. Study-level results: Across all four CD4+ subsets, people with type 1 diabetes showed modestly shorter TCRB CDR3s.

All of the isolated RNA was reverse transcribed, so expressed TCRB transcripts were sequenced. Assay: immunoSEQ multiplex PCR; the TCRdb copy retains only in-frame clones and omits some. The table has approximately 730,000 clones, roughly 13% seen once; the top ten hold less than 0.025%. The source material was naive CD4+ T cells from blood. The receptors derive from a man between 18 and 29 years old with type 1 diabetes.

The table lists this clone with a count of one. The J gene is TRBJ1-6, the V gene TRBV5-1; 7 positions match TRBD1. V shed 0 bases, J shed 7 bases, and the junction held 1 base outside the gene matches. The CDR3 is 14 amino acids. The germline V gene encodes CDR1 SGHRS and CDR2 YFSETQ. The CDR3 nucleotides are TGCGCCAGCAGCTTGGACAGGGGCAATTCACCCCTCCACTTT. Protein product: CASSLDRGNSPLHF.

In this sample, this clone turned up a few times. CDR3 in DNA: TGTGCCAGCAGCGTAGCTCTGACAGGGCCTTCAATGAACACTGAAGCTTTCTTT. Its translation: CASSVALTGPSMNTEAFF. The chain carries TRBV9 and TRBJ1-1; 7 bases align to TRBD1. With 0 bases clipped from V and 0 bases from J, the junction kept 11 bases outside the gene matches. The CDR3 spans 18 residues. CDR1 is SGDLS and CDR2 is YYNGEE in the germline V gene.

This clone was found a few times. The chain links TRBV9 to TRBJ2-7, with 12 bases that match TRBD1. This CDR3 region has 15 residues. V lost 0 bases and J lost 5; bases outside the gene matches: 3. The germline CDR1 and CDR2 sequences are SGDLS and YYNGEE. In DNA form, the CDR3 reads TGTGCCAGCAGCGTAGAGGGACAGGGGGCAAACGAGCAGTACTTC. Encoded protein: CASSVEGQGANEQYF. Full variable domain (outside the CDR3, taken from reference TRBV9 and TRBJ2-7): DSGVTQTPKHLITATGQRVTLRCSPRSGDLSVYWYQQSLDQGLQFLIQYYNGEERAKGNILERFSAQQFPDLHSELNLSSLELGDSALYFCASSVEGQGANEQYFGPGTRLTVT.

This clone was counted between two and nine times. This sample includes further DNA sequences coding for the same CDR3. The chain uses TRBV5-1 and TRBJ1-1; TRBD1 matches at 7 bases. The V gene end was trimmed by 4 bases and the J gene end by 3 bases; junction bases not matched to a gene: 6. CDR1 is SGHRS and CDR2 is YFSETQ in the germline V gene. The length of the CDR3 is 14 residues. As DNA, the CDR3 is TGCGCCAGCAGCCGTCAGGGGGTGGACACTGAAGCTTTCTTT. Translating it yields CASSRQGVDTEAFF.

The rearrangement uses TRBV25-1 and TRBJ2-2; weak D call: TRBD1 (5 bases). The CDR3 extends over 14 amino acids. V lost 4 bases to trimming and J lost 4 bases, with 10 bases between them. Germline loops: CDR1 MGHDK, CDR2 SYGVNS. DNA for the CDR3: TGTGCCAGCAGTGGCGTGACAGTCACCGGGGAGCTGTTTTTT. Residues: CASSGVTVTGELFF.

Comments on this clone: At the DNA level, this CDR3 is encoded by other sequences in the same sample as well. This chain joins TRBV9 and TRBJ2-2; no clear D gene. From germline, CDR1 is SGDLS and CDR2 YYNGEE. The CDR3 length is 11 residues. The V and J ends lost 0 bases and 7 bases respectively, with 1 base between them. CDR3 protein: CASSVGGELFF. CDR3 nucleotides: TGTGCCAGCAGCGTAGGCGGGGAGCTGTTTTTT.

This clone turned up a few times. The chain couples TRBV10-1 to TRBJ2-7; TRBD1 is a possible D gene (5 bases). Germline CDR1 and CDR2: WNHNN and SYGVQD (reference sequence). Trimming removed 10 bases from V and 3 bases from J, with 13 bases in between. The CDR3 is 12 residues long. This chain's CDR3 is CATADNYYEQYF. The CDR3 bases are TGCGCCACCGCGGACAACTACTACGAGCAGTACTTC.

The rearrangement joins TRBV7-9 to TRBJ2-1; 8 nucleotides agree with TRBD1. The V segment lost 5 bases and the J segment 9 bases; nucleotides outside the gene matches: 12. Germline values: CDR1 SEHNR, CDR2 FQNEAQ (reference sequence). The CDR3 covers 15 residues. The CDR3 region has the DNA TGTGCCAGCAGCCCGACAGGGTGGGGACAGGCTGAGCAGTTCTTC. It is translated as CASSPTGWGQAEQFF.

CDR3 bases: TGTGCCACCCGGGCGGTGGAGGGAAAAGAGACCCAGTACTTC. Translation gives CATRAVEGKETQYF. The J gene is TRBJ2-5, the V gene TRBV10-3, with D possibly being TRBD2 (6 bases). The V end was cut by 10 bases, the J end by 3 bases, with 18 bases between. CDR1 and CDR2 from the germline V gene are ENHRY and SYGVKD. The CDR3 has 14 amino acids.